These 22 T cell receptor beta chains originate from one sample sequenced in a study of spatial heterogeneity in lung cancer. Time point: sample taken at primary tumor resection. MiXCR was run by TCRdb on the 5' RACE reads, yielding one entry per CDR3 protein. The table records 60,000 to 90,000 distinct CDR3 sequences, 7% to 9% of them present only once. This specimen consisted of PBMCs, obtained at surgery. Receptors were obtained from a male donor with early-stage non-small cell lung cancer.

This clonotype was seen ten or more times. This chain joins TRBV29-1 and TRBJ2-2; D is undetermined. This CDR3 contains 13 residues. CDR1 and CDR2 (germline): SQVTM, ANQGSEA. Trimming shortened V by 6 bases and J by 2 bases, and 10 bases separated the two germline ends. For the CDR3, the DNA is TGCAGCGTACAGAGAGAAAACACCGGGGAGCTGTTTTTT. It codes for CSVQRENTGELFF.

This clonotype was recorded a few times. The CDR3 sequence: CASSQETGTEAFF. Here the CDR3 DNA reads TGTGCCAGCAGCCAGGAAACCGGGACTGAAGCTTTCTTT. V usage is TRBV3-1 and J usage is TRBJ1-1; no definite D call. This CDR3 contains 13 residues. Trimming left V 3 bases short and J 5 bases short, with 10 bases between. From germline, CDR1 is LGHDT and CDR2 YNNKEL (reference sequence).

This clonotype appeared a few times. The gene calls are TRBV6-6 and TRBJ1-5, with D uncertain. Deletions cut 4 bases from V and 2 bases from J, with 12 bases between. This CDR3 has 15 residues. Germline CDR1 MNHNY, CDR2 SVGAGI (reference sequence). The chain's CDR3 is CASSSAGDRNQPQHF. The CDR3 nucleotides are TGTGCCAGCAGTTCCGCCGGTGACCGCAATCAGCCCCAGCATTTT.

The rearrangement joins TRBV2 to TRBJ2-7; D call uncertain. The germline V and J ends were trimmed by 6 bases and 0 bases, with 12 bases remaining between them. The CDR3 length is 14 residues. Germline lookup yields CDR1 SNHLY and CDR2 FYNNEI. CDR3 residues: CASRMVGPSYEQYF. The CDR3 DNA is TGTGCCAGCAGGATGGTCGGTCCCTCCTACGAGCAGTACTTC.

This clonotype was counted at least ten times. CDR3 residues: CASSPAGGGAETQYF. The CDR3 nucleotides read TGTGCCAGCAGCCCGGCCGGAGGGGGGGCAGAGACCCAGTACTTC. The chain couples TRBV7-2 to TRBJ2-5, with D possibly TRBD2 on 7 matching bases. Between the trimmed V and J ends, which lost 5 bases and 4 bases, there was a span of 17 bases. CDR3 length equals 15 residues. The germline V gene encodes CDR1 SGHTA and CDR2 FQGNSA. The full variable domain, its missing parts supplied by reference TRBV7-2 and TRBJ2-5, is GAGVSQSPSNKVTEKGKDVELRCDPISGHTALYWYRQSLGQGLEFLIYFQGNSAPDKSGLPSDRFSAERTGGSVSTLTIQRTQQEDSAVYLCASSPAGGGAETQYFGPGTRLLVL.

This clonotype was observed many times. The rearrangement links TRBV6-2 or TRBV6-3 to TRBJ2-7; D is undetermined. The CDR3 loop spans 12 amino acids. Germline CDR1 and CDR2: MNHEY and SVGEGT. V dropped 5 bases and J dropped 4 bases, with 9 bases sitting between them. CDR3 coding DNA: TGTGCCAGCAGTAACCCGATATACGAGCAGTACTTC. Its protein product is CASSNPIYEQYF.

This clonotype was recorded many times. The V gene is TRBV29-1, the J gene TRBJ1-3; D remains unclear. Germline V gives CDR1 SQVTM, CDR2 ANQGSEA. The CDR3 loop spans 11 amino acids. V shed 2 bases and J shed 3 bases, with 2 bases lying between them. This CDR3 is CSVEFGNTIYF. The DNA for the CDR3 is TGCAGCGTTGAATTTGGAAACACCATATATTTT.

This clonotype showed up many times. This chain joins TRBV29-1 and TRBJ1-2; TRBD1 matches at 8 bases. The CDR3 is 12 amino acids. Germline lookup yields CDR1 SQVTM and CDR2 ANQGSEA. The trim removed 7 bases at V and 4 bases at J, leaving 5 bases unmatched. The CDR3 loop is CSAEDRGYGYTF. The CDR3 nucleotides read TGCAGCGCCGAAGACAGGGGCTATGGCTACACCTTC.

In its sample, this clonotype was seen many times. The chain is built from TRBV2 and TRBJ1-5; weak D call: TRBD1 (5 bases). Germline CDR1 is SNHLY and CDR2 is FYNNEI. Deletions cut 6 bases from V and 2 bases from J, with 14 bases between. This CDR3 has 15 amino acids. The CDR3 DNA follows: TGTGCCAGCAGGGTAGGTAGGGGCGGCAATCAGCCCCAGCATTTT. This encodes CASRVGRGGNQPQHF. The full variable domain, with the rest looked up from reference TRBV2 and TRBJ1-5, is EPEVTQTPSHQVTQMGQEVILRCVPISNHLYFYWYRQILGQKVEFLVSFYNNEISEKSEIFDDQFSVERPDGSNFTLKIRSTKLEDSAMYFCASRVGRGGNQPQHFGDGTRLSIL.

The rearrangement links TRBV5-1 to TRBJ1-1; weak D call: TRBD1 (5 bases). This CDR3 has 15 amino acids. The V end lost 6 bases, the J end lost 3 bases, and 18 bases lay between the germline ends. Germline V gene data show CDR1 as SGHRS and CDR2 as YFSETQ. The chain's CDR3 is CASIPGGSGHTEAFF. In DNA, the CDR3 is TGCGCCAGCATCCCGGGGGGGAGCGGCCACACTGAAGCTTTCTTT.

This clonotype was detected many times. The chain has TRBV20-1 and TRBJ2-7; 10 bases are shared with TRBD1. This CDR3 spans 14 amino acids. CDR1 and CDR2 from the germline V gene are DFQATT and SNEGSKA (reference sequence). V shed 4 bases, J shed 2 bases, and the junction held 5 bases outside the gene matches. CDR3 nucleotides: TGCAGTGCTAACCGACAGGGGGCTGCCTACGAGCAGTACTTC. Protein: CSANRQGAAYEQYF.

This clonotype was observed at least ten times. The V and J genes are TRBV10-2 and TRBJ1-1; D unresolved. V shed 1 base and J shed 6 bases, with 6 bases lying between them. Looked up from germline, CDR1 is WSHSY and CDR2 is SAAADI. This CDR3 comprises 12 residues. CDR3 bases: TGCGCCAGCAGTGAGTGGGCGTCTGAAGCTTTCTTT. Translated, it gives CASSEWASEAFF.

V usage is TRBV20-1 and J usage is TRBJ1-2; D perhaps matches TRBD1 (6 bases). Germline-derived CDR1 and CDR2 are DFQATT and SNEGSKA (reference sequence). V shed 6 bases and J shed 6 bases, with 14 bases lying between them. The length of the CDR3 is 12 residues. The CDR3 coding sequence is TGCAGTGCCCCGGGGGCAGCGAATGGCTACACCTTC. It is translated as CSAPGAANGYTF.

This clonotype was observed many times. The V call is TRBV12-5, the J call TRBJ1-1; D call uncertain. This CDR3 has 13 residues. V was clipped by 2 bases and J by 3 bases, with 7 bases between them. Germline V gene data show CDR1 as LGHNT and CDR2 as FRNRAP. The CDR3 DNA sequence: TGTGCTAGTGGTTTGCAGGTGGACACTGAAGCTTTCTTT. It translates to CASGLQVDTEAFF.

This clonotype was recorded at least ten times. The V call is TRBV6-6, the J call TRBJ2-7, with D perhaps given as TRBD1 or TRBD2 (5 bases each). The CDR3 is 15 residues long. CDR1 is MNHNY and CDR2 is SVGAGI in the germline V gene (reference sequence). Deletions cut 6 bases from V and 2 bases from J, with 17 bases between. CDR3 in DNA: TGTGCCAGCAGCCCAGGGCGAGGGGCCCCCTACGAGCAGTACTTC. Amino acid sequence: CASSPGRGAPYEQYF.

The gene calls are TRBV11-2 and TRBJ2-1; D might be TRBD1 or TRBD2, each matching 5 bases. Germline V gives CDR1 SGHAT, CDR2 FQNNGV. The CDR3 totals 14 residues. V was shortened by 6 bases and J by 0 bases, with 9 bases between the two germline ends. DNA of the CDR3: TGTGCCAGCAGTAGGGACCTCTCCTACAATGAGCAGTTCTTC. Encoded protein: CASSRDLSYNEQFF. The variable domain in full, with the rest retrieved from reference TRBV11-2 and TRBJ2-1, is EAGVAQSPRYKIIEKRQSVAFWCNPISGHATLYWYQQILGQGPKLLIQFQNNGVVDDSQLPKDRFSAERLKGVDSTLKIQPAKLEDSAVYLCASSRDLSYNEQFFGPGTRLTVL.

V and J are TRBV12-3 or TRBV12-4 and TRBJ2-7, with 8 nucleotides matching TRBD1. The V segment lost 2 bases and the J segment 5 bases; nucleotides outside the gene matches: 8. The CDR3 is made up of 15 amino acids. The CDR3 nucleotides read TGTGCCAGCAGTTTAAGAGGGGGACAGGCCGACGAGCAGTACTTC. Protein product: CASSLRGGQADEQYF.

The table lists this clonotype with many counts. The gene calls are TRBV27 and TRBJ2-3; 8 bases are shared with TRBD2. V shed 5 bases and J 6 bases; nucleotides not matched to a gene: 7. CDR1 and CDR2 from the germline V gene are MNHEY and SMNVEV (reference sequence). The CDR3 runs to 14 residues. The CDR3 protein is CASSPAGAMDTQYF. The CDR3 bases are TGTGCCAGCAGTCCAGCGGGGGCCATGGATACGCAGTATTTT.

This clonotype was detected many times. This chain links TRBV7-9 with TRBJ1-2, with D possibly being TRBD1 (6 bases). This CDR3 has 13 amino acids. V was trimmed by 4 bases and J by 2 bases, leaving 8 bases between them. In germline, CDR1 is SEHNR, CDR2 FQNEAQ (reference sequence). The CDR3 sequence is CASSSGQNYGYTF. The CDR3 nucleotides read TGTGCCAGCAGCTCGGGACAAAACTATGGCTACACCTTC.

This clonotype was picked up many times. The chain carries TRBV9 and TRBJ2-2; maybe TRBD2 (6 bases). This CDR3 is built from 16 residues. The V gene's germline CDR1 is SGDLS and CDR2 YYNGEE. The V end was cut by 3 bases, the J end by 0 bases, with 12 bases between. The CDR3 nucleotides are TGTGCCAGCAGCGGTACCGGGACTCCGAACACCGGGGAGCTGTTTTTT. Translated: CASSGTGTPNTGELFF.

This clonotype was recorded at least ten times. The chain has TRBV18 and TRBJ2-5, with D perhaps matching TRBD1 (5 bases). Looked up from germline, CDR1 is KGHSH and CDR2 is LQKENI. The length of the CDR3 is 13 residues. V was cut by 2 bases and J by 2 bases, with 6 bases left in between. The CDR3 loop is CASSPRGQETQYF. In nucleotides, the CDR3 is TGTGCCAGCTCACCAAGGGGACAAGAGACCCAGTACTTC.

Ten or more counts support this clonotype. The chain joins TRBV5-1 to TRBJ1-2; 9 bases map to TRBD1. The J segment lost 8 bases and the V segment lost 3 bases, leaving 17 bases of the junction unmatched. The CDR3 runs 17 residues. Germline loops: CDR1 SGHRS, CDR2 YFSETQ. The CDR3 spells CASSSTITGTGLEGYTF. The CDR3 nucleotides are TGCGCCAGCAGCTCCACCATTACCGGGACAGGGCTTGAGGGCTACACCTTC.